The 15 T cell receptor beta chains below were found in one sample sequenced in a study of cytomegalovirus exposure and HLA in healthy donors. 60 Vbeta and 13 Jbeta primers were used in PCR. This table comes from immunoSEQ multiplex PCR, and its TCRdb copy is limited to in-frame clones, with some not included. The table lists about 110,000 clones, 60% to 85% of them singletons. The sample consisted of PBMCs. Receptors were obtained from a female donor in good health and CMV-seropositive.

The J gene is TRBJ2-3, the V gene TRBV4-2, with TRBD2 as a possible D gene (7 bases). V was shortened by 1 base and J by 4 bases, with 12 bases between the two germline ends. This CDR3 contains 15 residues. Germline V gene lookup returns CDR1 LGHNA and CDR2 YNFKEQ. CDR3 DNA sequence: TGTGCCAGCAGCCAAGCGGGGGGCCGGGCAGATACGCAGTATTTT. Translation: CASSQAGGRADTQYF.

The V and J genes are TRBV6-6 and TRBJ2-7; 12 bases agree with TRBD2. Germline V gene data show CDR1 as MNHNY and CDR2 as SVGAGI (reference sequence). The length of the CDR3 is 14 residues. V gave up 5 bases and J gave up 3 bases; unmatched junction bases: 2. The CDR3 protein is CASSRLAGDYEQYF. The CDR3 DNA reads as TGTGCCAGCAGTCGACTAGCGGGGGACTACGAGCAGTACTTC.

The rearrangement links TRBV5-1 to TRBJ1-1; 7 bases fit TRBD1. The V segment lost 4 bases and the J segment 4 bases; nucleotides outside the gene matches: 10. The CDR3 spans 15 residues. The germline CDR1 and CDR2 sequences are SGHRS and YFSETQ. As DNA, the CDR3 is TGCGCCAGCAGCCCGGGACAGTTCAGGGGCACTGAAGCTTTCTTT. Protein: CASSPGQFRGTEAFF.

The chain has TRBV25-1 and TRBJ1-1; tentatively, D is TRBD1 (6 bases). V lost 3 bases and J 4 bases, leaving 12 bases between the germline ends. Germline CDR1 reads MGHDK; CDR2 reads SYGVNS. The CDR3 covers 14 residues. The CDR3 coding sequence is TGTGCCAGCAGTGAGTCAGGGGTTTTCACTGAAGCTTTCTTT. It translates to CASSESGVFTEAFF.

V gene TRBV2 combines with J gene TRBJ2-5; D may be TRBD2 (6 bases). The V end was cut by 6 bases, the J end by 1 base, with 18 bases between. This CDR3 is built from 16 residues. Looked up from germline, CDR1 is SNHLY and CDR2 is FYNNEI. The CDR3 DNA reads TGTGCCAGCAGCCACGGACCTCCGGGGGTCCAAGAGACCCAGTACTTC. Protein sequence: CASSHGPPGVQETQYF.

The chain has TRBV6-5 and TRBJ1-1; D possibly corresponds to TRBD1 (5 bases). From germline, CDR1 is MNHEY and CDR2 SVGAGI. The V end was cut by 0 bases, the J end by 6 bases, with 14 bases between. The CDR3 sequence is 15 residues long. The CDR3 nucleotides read TGTGCCAGCAGTTACTCGAGACAGAGTGTGGCTGAAGCTTTCTTT. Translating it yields CASSYSRQSVAEAFF.

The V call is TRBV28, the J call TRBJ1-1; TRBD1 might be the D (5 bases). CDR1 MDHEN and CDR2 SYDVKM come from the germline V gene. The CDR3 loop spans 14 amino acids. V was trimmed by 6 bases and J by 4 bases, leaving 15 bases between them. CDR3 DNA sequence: TGTGCCAGCAGAACTAAGGGGCACATCACTGAAGCTTTCTTT. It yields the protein CASRTKGHITEAFF.

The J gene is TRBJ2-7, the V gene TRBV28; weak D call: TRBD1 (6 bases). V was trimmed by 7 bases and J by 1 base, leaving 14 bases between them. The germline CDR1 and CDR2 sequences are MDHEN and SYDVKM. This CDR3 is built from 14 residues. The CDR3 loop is CASTSGTPSYEQYF. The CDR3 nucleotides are TGTGCCAGCACCTCCGGGACACCTTCCTACGAGCAGTACTTC.

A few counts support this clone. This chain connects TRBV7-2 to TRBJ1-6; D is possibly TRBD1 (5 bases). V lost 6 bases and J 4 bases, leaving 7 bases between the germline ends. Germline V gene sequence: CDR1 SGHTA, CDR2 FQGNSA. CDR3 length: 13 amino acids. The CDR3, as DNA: TGTGCCAGCAGTGACAGTTATAATTCACCCCTCCACTTT. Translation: CASSDSYNSPLHF. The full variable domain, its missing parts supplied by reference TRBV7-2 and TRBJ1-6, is GAGVSQSPSNKVTEKGKDVELRCDPISGHTALYWYRQSLGQGLEFLIYFQGNSAPDKSGLPSDRFSAERTGGSVSTLTIQRTQQEDSAVYLCASSDSYNSPLHFGNGTRLTVT.

This CDR3 is CASSSWRVSTDTQYF. CDR3 DNA: TGTGCCAGCAGTTCCTGGCGGGTCAGCACAGATACGCAGTATTTT. The gene calls are TRBV28 and TRBJ2-3; D possibly corresponds to TRBD2 (5 bases). Trimming removed 4 bases at V and 0 bases at J, with 11 bases between. Germline CDR1 and CDR2: MDHEN and SYDVKM. The CDR3 spans 15 residues.

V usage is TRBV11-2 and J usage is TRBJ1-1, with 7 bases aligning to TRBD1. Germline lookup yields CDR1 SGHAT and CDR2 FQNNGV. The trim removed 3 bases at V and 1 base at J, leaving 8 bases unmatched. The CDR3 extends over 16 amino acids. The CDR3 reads CASSFGTAGANTEAFF. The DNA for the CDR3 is TGTGCCAGCAGCTTTGGGACAGCCGGCGCGAACACTGAAGCTTTCTTT.

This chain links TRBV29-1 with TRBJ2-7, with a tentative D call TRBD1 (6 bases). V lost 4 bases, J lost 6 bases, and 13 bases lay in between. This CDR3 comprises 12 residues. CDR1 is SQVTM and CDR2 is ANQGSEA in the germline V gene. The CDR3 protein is CSVGNRVAEQYF. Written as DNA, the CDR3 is TGCAGCGTTGGCAACAGGGTGGCCGAGCAGTACTTC.

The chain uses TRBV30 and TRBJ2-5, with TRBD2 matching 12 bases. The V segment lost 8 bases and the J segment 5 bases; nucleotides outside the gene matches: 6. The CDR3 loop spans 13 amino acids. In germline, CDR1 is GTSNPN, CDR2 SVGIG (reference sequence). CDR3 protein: CALTSGGRETQYF. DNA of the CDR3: TGTGCCCTTACTAGCGGGGGGCGCGAGACCCAGTACTTC.

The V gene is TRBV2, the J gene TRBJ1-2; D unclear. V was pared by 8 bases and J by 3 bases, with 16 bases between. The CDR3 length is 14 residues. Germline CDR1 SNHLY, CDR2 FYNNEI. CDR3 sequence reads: CASAPKRSDYGYTF. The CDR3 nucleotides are TGTGCCAGCGCCCCGAAGAGGTCTGACTATGGCTACACCTTC.

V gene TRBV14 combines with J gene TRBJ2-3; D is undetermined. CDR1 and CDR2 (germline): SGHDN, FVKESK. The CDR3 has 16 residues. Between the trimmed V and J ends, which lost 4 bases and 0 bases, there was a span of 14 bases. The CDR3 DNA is TGTGCCAGCAGCCGTCTTGGCAGGCCGAGCACAGATACGCAGTATTTT. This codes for CASSRLGRPSTDTQYF.